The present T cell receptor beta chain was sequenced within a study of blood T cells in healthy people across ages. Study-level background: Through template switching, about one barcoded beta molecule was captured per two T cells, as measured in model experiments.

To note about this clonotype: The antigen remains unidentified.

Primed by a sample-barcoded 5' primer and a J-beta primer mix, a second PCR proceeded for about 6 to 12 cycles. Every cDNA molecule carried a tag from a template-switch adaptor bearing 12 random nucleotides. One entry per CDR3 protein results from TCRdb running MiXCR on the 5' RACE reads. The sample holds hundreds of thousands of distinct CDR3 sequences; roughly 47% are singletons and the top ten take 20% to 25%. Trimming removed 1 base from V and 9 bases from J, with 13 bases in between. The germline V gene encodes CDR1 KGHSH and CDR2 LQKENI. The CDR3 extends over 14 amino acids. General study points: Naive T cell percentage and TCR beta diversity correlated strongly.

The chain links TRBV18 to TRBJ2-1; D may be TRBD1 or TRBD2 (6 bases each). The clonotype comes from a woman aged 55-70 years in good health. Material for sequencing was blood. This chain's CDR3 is CASSPHREDGEQFF. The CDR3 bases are TGTGCCAGCTCACCACACAGGGAGGATGGTGAGCAGTTCTTC.